The present TCR beta chain was sequenced within a study of shared clonotypes between healthy human individuals. Study-level background: In total, the donors were two women and three men aged 18 to 49. General observations from the study: Depth was large, yet rarefaction showed that sorted-subset sequencing was incomplete.

The ends were cut back, 2 bases at V and 4 bases at J, with 12 bases in the middle. This CDR3 is 14 amino acids long. Germline CDR1 reads SGHVS; CDR2 reads FQNEAQ. This clone was seen at least ten times. Its antigen is currently unknown. TCRdb keeps only in-frame clones here, not all; method: immunoSEQ multiplex PCR. The data show 100,000 or so clones, less than 80% seen once. Sequencing used memory CD8+ T cells sorted from blood. As for subset: CD45RO+ cells pooled with CCR7-negative TemRA cells. The V call is TRBV7-8, the J call TRBJ2-7; D is possibly TRBD1 or TRBD2 (5 bases each). This receptor was obtained from a woman aged 25 to 39 in good health. The CDR3, as DNA: TGTGCCAGCAGCTTACTCGAGGGACCATACGAGCAGTACTTC. Protein product: CASSLLEGPYEQYF.